The 11 T cell receptor beta chains below come from one sample, sequenced in a study of T cells in localized non-small cell lung cancer. Libraries were prepared by immunoSEQ multiplex PCR; TCRdb keeps only in-frame clonotypes and omits some of them. The table records about 43,000 clones, around 90% of them present only once. Sequenced here: PBMCs, sampled before any cancer treatment. All receptors come from a woman between 35 and 75 years old with stage II lung adenocarcinoma.

The chain employs TRBV29-1 and TRBJ2-7; a weak D match, TRBD1 (5 bases). V dropped 2 bases and J dropped 6 bases, with 11 bases sitting between them. The germline V gene encodes CDR1 SQVTM and CDR2 ANQGSEA. There are 12 residues in the CDR3. The CDR3 loop reads CSVEMAGFEQYF. DNA for the CDR3: TGCAGCGTTGAAATGGCAGGGTTCGAGCAGTACTTC.

This chain uses TRBV5-4 with TRBJ2-1, with 16 bases that match TRBD2. Germline V lookup: CDR1 SGHNT, CDR2 YYREEE (reference sequence). The CDR3 runs to 16 residues. With 4 bases clipped from V and 14 bases from J, the junction kept 12 bases outside the gene matches. The CDR3, as DNA: TGTGCCAGCAGCCCCGGGACTAGCGGGGGGGCGGTCCAAAAGTTCTTC. It yields the protein CASSPGTSGGAVQKFF.

V and J are TRBV18 and TRBJ2-7, with TRBD1 as a possible D gene (5 bases). Per the germline V gene, CDR1 is KGHSH and CDR2 is LQKENI. CDR3 size: 15 residues. Trimming shortened V by 2 bases and J by 3 bases, and 14 bases separated the two germline ends. Here the CDR3 reads CASSPLPGADYEQYF. CDR3 DNA sequence: TGTGCCAGCTCACCATTACCTGGGGCGGACTACGAGCAGTACTTC.

The gene calls are TRBV5-4 and TRBJ2-2; either TRBD1 or TRBD2 may supply D (6 bases each). V was trimmed by 9 bases and J by 3 bases, leaving 15 bases between them. The CDR3 has 14 amino acids. Germline CDR1 and CDR2: SGHNT and YYREEE (reference sequence). CDR3 DNA sequence: TGTGCCATTAATGAGGGGGGTTACACCGGGGAGCTGTTTTTT. It codes for CAINEGGYTGELFF.

This chain uses TRBV9 with TRBJ1-1; TRBD1 matches at 7 bases. The CDR3 has 14 residues. J lost 2 bases, V lost 5 bases, and 6 bases had no gene match. CDR1 and CDR2 (germline): SGDLS, YYNGEE. The CDR3 spells CASSSGQTNTEAFF. Written as DNA, the CDR3 is TGTGCCAGCAGTTCGGGACAGACAAACACTGAAGCTTTCTTT.

The CDR3 loop is CASSLLISGANVLTF. Here the CDR3 DNA reads TGCGCCAGCAGCTTGTTGATATCTGGGGCCAACGTCCTGACTTTC. The gene calls are TRBV5-1 and TRBJ2-6; D not resolved. Germline V gene data show CDR1 as SGHRS and CDR2 as YFSETQ. This CDR3 is 15 amino acids long. V dropped 1 base and J dropped 1 base, with 6 bases sitting between them.

The rearrangement joins TRBV7-8 to TRBJ2-7; 7 nucleotides agree with TRBD1. This CDR3 is built from 15 residues. Trimming removed 6 bases from V and 3 bases from J; junction bases left unmatched: 11. Germline V lookup: CDR1 SGHVS, CDR2 FQNEAQ. CDR3 region: CASSGRDRADYEQYF. The DNA for the CDR3 is TGTGCCAGCAGTGGCCGAGACAGGGCCGACTACGAGCAGTACTTC.

The rearrangement uses TRBV7-3 and TRBJ1-1; D unresolved. Trimming removed 5 bases from V and 1 base from J, with 14 bases in between. The germline V gene has CDR1 SGHTA and CDR2 FQGTGA. The CDR3 sequence is 15 residues long. CDR3 sequence reads: CASSPQAGSNTEAFF. CDR3 nucleotide sequence: TGTGCCAGCAGCCCCCAGGCAGGCTCGAACACTGAAGCTTTCTTT.

This clone is medium-sized within its sample. The chain links TRBV6-6 to TRBJ2-7; possibly TRBD2 for D (6 bases). Looked up from germline, CDR1 is MNHNY and CDR2 is SVGAGI (reference sequence). This CDR3 has 12 amino acids. V was clipped by 8 bases and J by 5 bases, with 13 bases between them. CDR3 protein: CASEGREDEQYF. The DNA of the CDR3 is TGTGCCAGCGAGGGAAGGGAGGACGAGCAGTACTTC.

The sample holds one count of this clone. This chain joins TRBV23-1 and TRBJ1-1; a weak D match, TRBD1 (5 bases). TRBV23-1 counts as an open reading frame of uncertain function. Trimming removed 0 bases from V and 1 base from J, with 12 bases in between. The CDR3 contains 16 residues. The CDR3 coding sequence is TGCGCCAGCAGTCAATCAGAGGGGTGGGGGAACACTGAAGCTTTCTTT. Protein: CASSQSEGWGNTEAFF.

The chain links TRBV28 to TRBJ1-2; D is ambiguous. Germline lookup yields CDR1 MDHEN and CDR2 SYDVKM. This CDR3 is 11 amino acids long. The V end was cut by 4 bases, the J end by 7 bases, with 7 bases between. CDR3 amino acids: CASSYRGGYTF. The CDR3 coding sequence is TGTGCCAGCAGTTACCGCGGTGGCTACACCTTC.